This T cell receptor (beta chain) was identified during a study of early T cells in non-severe SARS-CoV-2 infection. After removal of 2 bases from V and 0 bases from J, the junction contained 4 bases not matched to a gene. Germline CDR1 reads DFQATT; CDR2 reads SNEGSKA (reference sequence). The CDR3 is 14 residues long. MiXCR, run by TCRdb on the 5' RACE reads, gives a single entry per CDR3 protein. This sample has about 18,000 distinct CDR3 sequences, with under 6.5% found just once. This clonotype was seen repeatedly, ten times or more. This TCR came from an adult who was a healthcare worker with PCR-confirmed SARS-CoV-2 infection or an uninfected control (not recorded which). The chain has TRBV20-1 and TRBJ2-7; 7 positions agree with TRBD1. Sequencing was performed on whole blood. This chain's CDR3 is CSARSDRSSYEQYF. DNA for the CDR3: TGCAGTGCTAGATCGGACAGGAGCTCCTACGAGCAGTACTTC.